This TCR beta chain emerged from a study of shared clonotypes between healthy human individuals. In the study overall: The study drew on two women and a few men aged 18 to 49 as donors. Study observations and caveats: Sharing across four donors was highest in naive CD4 (around 5%) and lowest in memory CD8 (around 0.4%). Incompleteness in sorted-subset sequencing, despite large depth, was shown by rarefaction.

Remarks on this clone: Its antigen is not identified.

Looked up from germline, CDR1 is SGHDT and CDR2 is YYEEEE. CDR3 length equals 16 residues. The J segment lost 3 bases and the V segment lost 4 bases, leaving 12 bases of the junction unmatched. The authors split each subset's genomic DNA evenly across several immunoSEQ plates. Assay used: immunoSEQ multiplex PCR; TCRdb lists only in-frame clones, some missing. The sample has some 2,000,000 clones, around 95% seen once. This TCR derives from a man aged 18 to 29 in good health. The chain uses TRBV5-6 and TRBJ1-1; TRBD1 matches at 7 bases. The sequenced material came from naive CD4+ T cells sorted from blood. The subset denotes: CD45RA+ positively selected. The CDR3 region has the DNA TGTGCCAGCAGCCCCGTTCGGGACAGCCTCTACACTGAAGCTTTCTTT. Translated: CASSPVRDSLYTEAFF.